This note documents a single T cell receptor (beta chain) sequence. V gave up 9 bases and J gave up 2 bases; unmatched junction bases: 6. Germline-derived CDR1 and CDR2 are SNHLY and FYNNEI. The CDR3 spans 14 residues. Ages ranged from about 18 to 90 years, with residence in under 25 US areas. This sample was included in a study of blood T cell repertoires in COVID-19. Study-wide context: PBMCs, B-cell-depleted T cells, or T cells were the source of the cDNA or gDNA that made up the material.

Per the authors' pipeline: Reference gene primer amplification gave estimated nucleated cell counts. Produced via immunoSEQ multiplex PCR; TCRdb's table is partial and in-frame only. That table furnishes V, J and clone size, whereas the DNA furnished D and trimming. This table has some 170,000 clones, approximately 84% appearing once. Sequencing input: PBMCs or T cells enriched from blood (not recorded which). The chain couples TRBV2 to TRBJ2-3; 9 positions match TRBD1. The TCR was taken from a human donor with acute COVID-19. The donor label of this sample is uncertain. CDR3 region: CASRRTGDTDTQYF. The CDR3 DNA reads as TGTGCCAGTCGTCGGACAGGGGACACAGATACGCAGTATTTT.